This paragraph reports one TCR beta chain. It was RNA transcripts that yielded the amplified TCR beta CDR3 regions. First-round RT-PCR with HTBI primers amplified the TCR CDR3 region. TCRdb used MiXCR to reprocess the multiplex PCR reads, holding one entry per CDR3 protein. Among just over 550,000 distinct CDR3 sequences listed, around 45% were seen once. This entry belongs to a study of T cells in Graves' hyperthyroidism and ophthalmopathy. Sequencing used peripheral blood or thyroid tissue (not recorded which). The source is a woman between 18 and 29 years old with Graves' hyperthyroidism.

The CDR3 protein is CASSLKRANEAFF. The CDR3 DNA sequence: TGTGCCAGCAGTTTAAAGCGGGCCAACGAAGCTTTCTTT. The chain joins TRBV6-5 to TRBJ1-1; D gene unclear. The CDR3 extends over 13 amino acids. Trimming took off 4 bases at V and 8 bases at J, with 14 bases between the two ends. Germline-derived CDR1 and CDR2 are MNHEY and SVGAGI.